These 27 T cell receptor beta chains were all obtained from the same sample, sequenced in a study of blood T cell repertoires in COVID-19. Here immunoSEQ multiplex PCR was the method, and the copy in TCRdb shows in-frame clones only, minus some. The sample shows 300,000 to 350,000 clones, 83% of them seen only once. The specimen was peripheral blood. These receptors originate from a man between 25 and 39 years old with active or convalescent COVID-19.

This clone came up a few times. The chain employs TRBV30 and TRBJ2-7; 7 bases agree with TRBD2. The CDR3 length is 18 residues. V shed 5 bases and J 2 bases; nucleotides not matched to a gene: 21. CDR1 and CDR2 (germline): GTSNPN, SVGIG (reference sequence). In nucleotides, the CDR3 is TGTGCCTGGCGCCCCATTCTCCCCATAGCGGGTGCTCCCTACGAGCAGTACTTC. The encoded protein is CAWRPILPIAGAPYEQYF.

The chain couples TRBV30 to TRBJ1-1, with TRBD1 as a possible D gene (5 bases). CDR3 size: 12 residues. V gave up 2 bases and J gave up 12 bases, with 16 bases separating them. CDR1 and CDR2 (germline): GTSNPN, SVGIG (reference sequence). The CDR3 DNA is TGTGCCTGGAGTCCCCGGCGGGGCGAGTCTTTCTTT. This gives the protein CAWSPRRGESFF. The full variable domain, completed using reference TRBV30 and TRBJ1-1, is SQTIHQWPATLVQPVGSPLSLECTVEGTSNPNLYWYRQAAGRGLQLLFYSVGIGQISSEVPQNLSASRPQDRQFILSSKKLLLSDSGFYLCAWSPRRGESFFGQGTRLTVV.

CDR3: CASSLGPWTGTEAFF. The CDR3 coding sequence is TGTGCCAGCAGTCTTGGACCCTGGACAGGCACTGAAGCTTTCTTT. V gene TRBV28 combines with J gene TRBJ1-1, with TRBD1 identical over 7 bases. The V and J ends lost 5 bases and 4 bases, in that order; junction bases with no gene match: 10. Germline CDR1 and CDR2: MDHEN and SYDVKM. The CDR3 contains 15 residues.

The rearrangement joins TRBV27 to TRBJ2-2; D is unresolved. CDR3 length: 16 amino acids. Between the trimmed V and J ends, which lost 3 bases and 1 base, there was a span of 12 bases. Germline V gene lookup returns CDR1 MNHEY and CDR2 SMNVEV (reference sequence). DNA of the CDR3: TGTGCCAGCAGTTTGAAACGGCGCGGGAACACCGGGGAGCTGTTTTTT. Encoded protein: CASSLKRRGNTGELFF.

As to this clone: The identical CDR3 is also encoded by other nucleotide sequences in the sample. The V gene is TRBV5-1, the J gene TRBJ2-3, with 7 bases aligning to TRBD1. Trimming removed 4 bases from V and 6 bases from J; junction bases left unmatched: 5. The CDR3 has 13 amino acids. Germline CDR1 and CDR2: SGHRS and YFSETQ. Here the CDR3 DNA reads TGCGCCAGCAGCCCAGGGGGTATGGATACGCAGTATTTT. Translation: CASSPGGMDTQYF.

The rearrangement links TRBV9 to TRBJ1-3; TRBD1 agrees at 9 bases. This CDR3 comprises 16 residues. Germline loops: CDR1 SGDLS, CDR2 YYNGEE. V lost 3 bases and J lost 6; bases outside the gene matches: 10. CDR3 sequence: CASSEQGAMGVNTIYF. The CDR3 nucleotides read TGTGCCAGCAGCGAACAGGGGGCGATGGGTGTAAACACCATATATTTT.

This rearrangement joins TRBV27 to TRBJ2-1; 10 bases map to TRBD2. The junction had 9 bases not matched to a gene; V was cut back by 5 bases and J by 5 bases. CDR1 is MNHEY and CDR2 is SMNVEV in the germline V gene (reference sequence). The CDR3 contains 16 residues. The CDR3 nucleotides read TGTGCCAGCAGTCCGATAGGGACTAGCGCGGACAATGAGCAGTTCTTC. It specifies CASSPIGTSADNEQFF.

The chain links TRBV11-2 to TRBJ1-6; no clear D gene. Germline-derived CDR1 and CDR2 are SGHAT and FQNNGV. V shed 1 base and J shed 6 bases, with 4 bases lying between them. This CDR3 region has 13 residues. The CDR3, as DNA: TGTGCCAGCAGCTTAGTAGCTAATTCACCCCTCCACTTT. This gives the protein CASSLVANSPLHF.

With regard to this clone: Distinct nucleotide sequences in the sample also encode this CDR3. This chain connects TRBV30 to TRBJ1-5, with TRBD1 matching over 9 bases. The J segment lost 6 bases and the V segment lost 1 base, leaving 4 bases of the junction unmatched. Germline values: CDR1 GTSNPN, CDR2 SVGIG (reference sequence). The CDR3 spans 14 residues. The CDR3 spells CAWSGTGGTQPQHF. The CDR3 DNA follows: TGTGCCTGGAGTGGTACAGGGGGCACTCAGCCCCAGCATTTT.

This clone was observed a single time. The chain uses TRBV7-2 and TRBJ2-5, with 7 bases aligning to TRBD2. Germline-derived CDR1 and CDR2 are SGHTA and FQGNSA. Unmatched junction bases numbered 8, after V lost 3 bases and J lost 4 bases. The CDR3 contains 15 residues. The CDR3 sequence is CASSFQPSSGETQYF. CDR3 DNA sequence: TGTGCCAGCAGCTTCCAGCCCTCTAGCGGAGAGACCCAGTACTTC.

The chain couples TRBV9 to TRBJ2-1, with a weak D call TRBD2 (6 bases). Per the germline V gene, CDR1 is SGDLS and CDR2 is YYNGEE. This CDR3 comprises 14 residues. Trimming left V 4 bases short and J 8 bases short, with 16 bases between. The CDR3: CASSTLWRDYEQFF. The CDR3 DNA sequence: TGTGCCAGCAGCACCTTATGGAGGGATTATGAGCAGTTCTTC.

This chain connects TRBV20-1 to TRBJ2-3; 12 bases agree with TRBD2. The CDR3 has 16 residues. With 3 bases clipped from V and 3 bases from J, the junction kept 7 bases outside the gene matches. Germline V lookup: CDR1 DFQATT, CDR2 SNEGSKA (reference sequence). The CDR3 region has the DNA TGCAGTGCTAGTACGGCCACTAGCGGGGGGACAGATACGCAGTATTTT. It translates to CSASTATSGGTDTQYF.

The chain joins TRBV5-1 to TRBJ2-7, with 9 bases lining up with TRBD2. The J segment lost 5 bases and the V segment lost 2 bases, leaving 14 bases of the junction unmatched. The CDR3 length is 17 residues. CDR1 and CDR2 from the germline V gene are SGHRS and YFSETQ. The CDR3 sequence: CASSLPGLANPGNEQYF. The CDR3 DNA reads as TGCGCCAGCAGCTTACCGGGACTAGCTAATCCCGGGAACGAGCAGTACTTC.

This clone has just one count. V and J are TRBV2 and TRBJ2-3, with D possibly TRBD1 on 5 matching bases. The CDR3 contains 13 residues. Germline CDR1 reads SNHLY; CDR2 reads FYNNEI. The ends were cut back, 1 base at V and 14 bases at J, with 16 bases in the middle. The CDR3 sequence: CASSEEVSLQGYF. The CDR3 DNA reads as TGTGCCAGCAGTGAAGAAGTGTCACTCCAGGGGTATTTT.

The rearrangement uses TRBV12-3 or TRBV12-4 and TRBJ1-3; possible D gene TRBD1, 5 bases. V lost 6 bases, J lost 4 bases, and 10 bases lay in between. CDR3 length equals 13 residues. CDR3 sequence: CASRGVRGNTIYF. The CDR3 DNA is TGTGCCAGCAGAGGGGTACGAGGAAACACCATATATTTT.

CDR3 loop: CSASSDSNNSPLHF. The DNA of the CDR3 is TGCAGTGCTAGTTCGGACAGCAATAATTCACCCCTCCACTTT. The chain joins TRBV20-1 to TRBJ1-6, with D maybe TRBD1 (6 bases). The CDR3 runs to 14 residues. The germline gives CDR1 DFQATT, CDR2 SNEGSKA (reference sequence). V shed 3 bases and J shed 5 bases, with 11 bases lying between them.

V usage is TRBV27 and J usage is TRBJ2-1; 9 bases agree with TRBD2. Germline CDR1 is MNHEY and CDR2 is SMNVEV (reference sequence). The CDR3 is made up of 18 amino acids. With 4 bases clipped from V and 8 bases from J, the junction kept 18 bases outside the gene matches. CDR3 sequence reads: CASSSAPSAGGPTDEQFF. The CDR3, as DNA: TGTGCCAGCAGTTCCGCCCCATCGGCGGGGGGGCCTACGGATGAGCAGTTCTTC.

This clone was seen more than once but under ten times. The chain couples TRBV5-4 to TRBJ2-3; D is unresolved. V shed 0 bases and J shed 1 base, with 6 bases lying between them. Per germline, CDR1 SGHNT and CDR2 YYREEE (reference sequence). The CDR3 is made up of 14 amino acids. The CDR3 bases are TGTGCCAGCAGCTTGGGTTCGGGCACAGATACGCAGTATTTT. Translated: CASSLGSGTDTQYF.

The CDR3: CASSLEQGHNSPLHF. In DNA, the CDR3 is TGCGCCAGCAGCTTGGAACAGGGCCATAATTCACCCCTCCACTTT. J is TRBJ1-6 and V is TRBV5-1; D is perhaps TRBD1 (6 bases). The CDR3 length is 15 residues. The germline gives CDR1 SGHRS, CDR2 YFSETQ. The V end was cut by 0 bases, the J end by 5 bases, with 9 bases between.

In DNA form, the CDR3 reads TGCGCCAGCAGCTTTTCGGCAGGAAATTCACCCCTCCACTTT. Translating it yields CASSFSAGNSPLHF. The V and J genes are TRBV5-1 and TRBJ1-6; D is undetermined. Per germline, CDR1 SGHRS and CDR2 YFSETQ. This CDR3 is 14 amino acids long. V lost 2 bases and J lost 7, with 10 bases in between.

The chain links TRBV18 to TRBJ2-5; 9 bases match TRBD1. V was pared by 7 bases and J by 5 bases, with 5 bases of the junction left unmatched. The CDR3 is 13 amino acids. In germline, CDR1 is KGHSH, CDR2 LQKENI. The CDR3 loop is CASCPTGGETQYF. In DNA, the CDR3 is TGTGCCAGCTGCCCGACAGGGGGTGAGACCCAGTACTTC. Based on the CDR3 plus reference TRBV18 and TRBJ2-5, the full variable domain is NAGVMQNPRHLVRRRGQEARLRCSPMKGHSHVYWYRQLPEEGLKFMVYLQKENIIDESGMPKERFSAEFPKEGPSILRIQQVVRGDSAAYFCASCPTGGETQYFGPGTRLLVL.

This sequence joins TRBV29-1 and TRBJ1-3, with a tentative D call TRBD1 (6 bases). The CDR3 has 15 amino acids. The germline V gene encodes CDR1 SQVTM and CDR2 ANQGSEA. V shed 7 bases and J shed 0 bases, with 16 bases lying between them. The CDR3 loop is CSAVRGTSSGNTIYF. DNA for the CDR3: TGCAGCGCAGTCAGGGGTACTAGCTCTGGAAACACCATATATTTT.

J is TRBJ2-6 and V is TRBV28; no clear D. Per the germline V gene, CDR1 is MDHEN and CDR2 is SYDVKM. This CDR3 region has 18 residues. The V end lost 4 bases, the J end lost 0 bases, and 16 bases lay between the germline ends. CDR3 coding DNA: TGTGCCAGCAGTTCATCTCGACTGAGAAGCTCTGGGGCCAACGTCCTGACTTTC. It translates to CASSSSRLRSSGANVLTF.

V is TRBV6-5 and J is TRBJ1-3; a possible D gene is TRBD1 (5 bases). Per germline, CDR1 MNHEY and CDR2 SVGAGI. The CDR3 length is 14 residues. The V end was cut by 5 bases, the J end by 0 bases, with 8 bases between. The chain's CDR3 is CASSKGHSGNTIYF. The DNA of the CDR3 is TGTGCCAGCAGTAAGGGGCACTCTGGAAACACCATATATTTT.

The rearrangement links TRBV10-2 to TRBJ1-2, with D possibly TRBD1 on 6 matching bases. Germline-derived CDR1 and CDR2 are WSHSY and SAAADI. V lost 2 bases, J lost 5 bases, and 21 bases lay in between. CDR3 length: 17 residues. The CDR3 bases are TGCGCCAGCAGTGAGATAGGCAGGGGATTATTTAGTTATGGCTACACCTTC. It encodes CASSEIGRGLFSYGYTF.

This clone was detected once. The J gene is TRBJ1-1, the V gene TRBV4-1; D is unresolved. The CDR3 length is 14 residues. The germline V gene has CDR1 MGHRA and CDR2 YSYEKL. Trimming took 4 bases from V and 7 from J, leaving 16 bases between them. The CDR3 DNA reads as TGCGCCAGCAGCCTCCAATCCAAGAGGGATGAAGCTTTCTTT. Amino acid sequence: CASSLQSKRDEAFF.

The DNA of the CDR3 is TGCGCCAGCAGCTCGGGACAAGATGTCACTGAAGCTTTCTTT. This codes for CASSSGQDVTEAFF. The rearrangement joins TRBV5-1 to TRBJ1-1, with D tentatively TRBD1 (6 bases). This CDR3 is 14 amino acids long. V lost 3 bases to trimming and J lost 4 bases, with 13 bases between them. Germline CDR1 is SGHRS and CDR2 is YFSETQ.